One sample yielded the 19 T cell receptor beta chains listed below, sequenced in a study of cytomegalovirus exposure and HLA in healthy donors (dated 2017 in TCRdb). The library was prepared using the immunoSEQ multiplex PCR assay. For the multiplex PCR, a mixture combining 60 forward primers for TCR Vbeta segments and 13 reverse primers for TCR Jbeta segments was used. TCRdb re-hosts the immuneACCESS table, in-frame sequences only. Its copies lack some clones; in the studies checked, an unresolved V gene accounts for under half of them, and the cause for the rest is not known. Present in this sample are 200,000 or so clones, 83% of which were seen just once. The ten largest clonotypes hold roughly 1.3% of the sample. The source material was PBMCs. The receptor set was obtained from a girl aged 10-17 years in good health and CMV-seronegative.

The V gene is TRBV13, the J gene TRBJ2-7; D is perhaps TRBD1 (6 bases). CDR3 length: 18 amino acids. The germline gives CDR1 PRHDT, CDR2 FYEKMQ (reference sequence). With 2 bases removed from V and 2 bases from J, the gap between germline ends came to 22 bases. CDR3 in DNA: TGTGCCAGCAGCTTATTCGGAAACAGACAGGCTCAAACCTACGAGCAGTACTTC. It translates to CASSLFGNRQAQTYEQYF.

This chain joins TRBV25-1 and TRBJ1-1; D is perhaps TRBD1 (5 bases). The CDR3 has 16 amino acids. CDR1 is MGHDK and CDR2 is SYGVNS in the germline V gene. Between the trimmed V and J ends, which lost 0 bases and 0 bases, there was a span of 11 bases. The CDR3 DNA is TGTGCCAGCAGTGAATACGACAGTTTAATGAACACTGAAGCTTTCTTT. Translating it yields CASSEYDSLMNTEAFF.

This clone was counted only a few times. The rearrangement joins TRBV5-6 to TRBJ1-2; D not resolved. This CDR3 spans 14 amino acids. CDR1 is SGHDT and CDR2 is YYEEEE in the germline V gene. The V end lost 0 bases, the J end lost 3 bases, and 9 bases lay between the germline ends. CDR3 protein: CASSLVAADYGYTF. CDR3 DNA: TGTGCCAGCAGCTTGGTCGCAGCGGACTATGGCTACACCTTC.

This chain links TRBV28 with TRBJ1-5; 8 positions agree with TRBD1. The CDR3 covers 16 residues. V lost 2 bases and J lost 5; bases outside the gene matches: 8. The germline CDR1 and CDR2 sequences are MDHEN and SYDVKM. The CDR3 is CASSLPGTGLYQPQHF. As DNA, the CDR3 is TGTGCCAGCAGTTTACCCGGGACAGGCCTTTATCAGCCCCAGCATTTT.

The CDR3 region has the DNA TGTGCCAGCAGCTTGAGGGGACAGGGTCTCTACAATGAGCAGTTCTTC. Translating gives CASSLRGQGLYNEQFF. The chain is built from TRBV5-6 and TRBJ2-1; 9 nucleotides align to TRBD1. V lost 1 base, J lost 3 bases, and 5 bases stayed unmatched. The CDR3 covers 16 residues. The germline CDR1 and CDR2 sequences are SGHDT and YYEEEE.

The chain combines TRBV4-1 with TRBJ2-2; 8 bases are a match to TRBD2. The V segment lost 6 bases and the J segment 7 bases; nucleotides outside the gene matches: 10. The CDR3 consists of 15 residues. Germline values: CDR1 MGHRA, CDR2 YSYEKL. The CDR3 sequence is CASRLFPGGHGELFF. The CDR3 coding sequence is TGCGCCAGCAGGCTTTTTCCGGGGGGGCACGGGGAGCTGTTTTTT.

This rearrangement joins TRBV27 to TRBJ2-5; D gene unclear. The length of the CDR3 is 12 residues. Germline V CDR1 and CDR2: MNHEY, SMNVEV (reference sequence). V was shortened by 8 bases and J by 3 bases, with 10 bases between the two germline ends. The CDR3, as DNA: TGTGCCAGCGGGTGGAGAAAAGAGACCCAGTACTTC. Its translation: CASGWRKETQYF.

V gene TRBV19 combines with J gene TRBJ1-5, with 10 positions matching TRBD1. The V gene end was trimmed by 4 bases and the J gene end by 1 base; junction bases not matched to a gene: 1. The CDR3 totals 15 residues. Germline assignment: CDR1 LNHDA and CDR2 SQIVND (reference sequence). CDR3 in amino acids: CASSRGQGSNQPQHF. CDR3 sequence (DNA): TGTGCCAGTAGTAGGGGACAGGGGAGCAATCAGCCCCAGCATTTT.

The rearrangement joins TRBV27 to TRBJ2-3; 8 nucleotides align to TRBD2. Trimming cost V 4 bases and J 1 base; bases outside gene matches: 4. Germline V gene sequence: CDR1 MNHEY, CDR2 SMNVEV (reference sequence). The CDR3 sequence is 15 residues long. CDR3 loop: CASSWNSGGTDTQYF. The DNA of the CDR3 is TGTGCCAGCAGTTGGAATAGCGGGGGCACAGATACGCAGTATTTT.

The chain has TRBV4-1 and TRBJ2-7; D ambiguous. V was shortened by 3 bases and J by 2 bases, with 11 bases between the two germline ends. The CDR3 is 14 residues long. Per the germline V gene, CDR1 is MGHRA and CDR2 is YSYEKL. In nucleotides, the CDR3 is TGCGCCAGCAGCCATCCACAGAAAACCTACGAGCAGTACTTC. It translates to CASSHPQKTYEQYF.

V gene TRBV5-1 combines with J gene TRBJ2-6, with 10 bases matching TRBD1. The CDR3 sequence is 16 residues long. Per germline, CDR1 SGHRS and CDR2 YFSETQ. Trimming cost V 4 bases and J 2 bases; bases outside gene matches: 3. As DNA, the CDR3 is TGCGCCAGCAGCCCGGGGACAGGGGCTGGGGCCAACGTCCTGACTTTC. The encoded protein is CASSPGTGAGANVLTF.

This clone was detected only a few times. The rearrangement links TRBV7-8 to TRBJ2-1; TRBD2 agrees at 12 bases. The junction had 3 bases not matched to a gene; V was cut back by 3 bases and J by 0 bases. Germline loops: CDR1 SGHVS, CDR2 FQNEAQ. The CDR3 has 17 residues. In DNA form, the CDR3 reads TGTGCCAGCAGCTTTCTAGCGGGGGGGAGCTCCTACAATGAGCAGTTCTTC. This gives the protein CASSFLAGGSSYNEQFF. The full variable domain, its missing parts supplied by reference TRBV7-8 and TRBJ2-1, is GAGVSQSPRYKVAKRGQDVALRCDPISGHVSLFWYQQALGQGPEFLTYFQNEAQLDKSGLPSDRFFAERPEGSVSTLKIQRTQQEDSAVYLCASSFLAGGSSYNEQFFGPGTRLTVL.

V is TRBV28 and J is TRBJ1-2; weak D call: TRBD1 (6 bases). Germline CDR1 and CDR2: MDHEN and SYDVKM. The CDR3 has 12 residues. Trimming left V 6 bases short and J 13 bases short, with 18 bases between. CDR3 sequence (DNA): TGTGCCAGCAGCCCTTGGGGGGGCTCGGGCACCTTC. Translated: CASSPWGGSGTF.

The rearrangement uses TRBV6-5 and TRBJ1-2; D is possibly TRBD1 (6 bases). Per germline, CDR1 MNHEY and CDR2 SVGAGI. Trimming pared 4 bases from V and 5 bases from J, leaving 17 bases between. This CDR3 has 15 residues. The DNA for the CDR3 is TGTGCCAGCAGTTGCGCATCGACAGGCTTGTATGGCTACACCTTC. Translation: CASSCASTGLYGYTF.

This chain links TRBV2 with TRBJ2-7; a weak D match, TRBD1 (6 bases). The CDR3 length is 14 residues. Trimming cost V 7 bases and J 2 bases, with 15 bases left between them. Germline CDR1 SNHLY, CDR2 FYNNEI. CDR3 loop: CASIPGTRTYEQYF. CDR3 DNA: TGTGCCAGCATCCCCGGGACAAGAACCTACGAGCAGTACTTC.

The rearrangement uses TRBV29-1 and TRBJ2-1; D may be TRBD1 (5 bases). Germline V gene lookup returns CDR1 SQVTM and CDR2 ANQGSEA. Trimming took off 4 bases at V and 0 bases at J, with 10 bases between the two ends. This CDR3 has 14 residues. The CDR3 protein is CSVVRGYSYNEQFF. The CDR3 nucleotides are TGCAGCGTTGTTAGGGGATACTCCTACAATGAGCAGTTCTTC.

This clone appeared once. The rearrangement links TRBV19 to TRBJ1-2; 9 bases are shared with TRBD1. This CDR3 is built from 12 residues. In germline, CDR1 is LNHDA, CDR2 SQIVND (reference sequence). With V trimmed by 7 bases and J by 8 bases, 5 bases remained unmatched. CDR3 DNA: TGTGCCAGTACACAGGGGGCAGACGGCTACACCTTC. Its protein product is CASTQGADGYTF.

The chain is built from TRBV30 and TRBJ1-5; the match to TRBD1 covers 9 bases. Germline CDR1 is GTSNPN and CDR2 is SVGIG (reference sequence). Trimming removed 4 bases from V and 7 bases from J; junction bases left unmatched: 8. The CDR3 length is 14 residues. The CDR3 DNA reads as TGTGCCTGGACCAGGGACAGGGAGGGACAGCCCCAGCATTTT. This encodes CAWTRDREGQPQHF.

In its sample, this clone was seen once. V is TRBV4-2 and J is TRBJ2-3; the match to TRBD2 covers 13 bases. CDR3 length: 18 residues. After removal of 4 bases from V and 0 bases from J, the junction contained 7 bases not matched to a gene. Germline V gives CDR1 LGHNA, CDR2 YNFKEQ. CDR3: CASSPGLAGALSTDTQYF. CDR3 coding DNA: TGTGCCAGCAGCCCCGGACTAGCGGGGGCCTTAAGCACAGATACGCAGTATTTT.